This entry lists 26 T cell receptor beta chains sequenced from one sample in a study of shared clonotypes between healthy human individuals (TCRdb year 2020). Library construction relied on the immunoSEQ multiplex PCR assay. TCRdb's version of the immuneACCESS table is confined to in-frame rearrangements and falls short of the full clone set. An unresolved V gene accounts for under half of the shortfall where checked; the remainder is of unknown origin. Present in this sample are 2 million to 2.5 million clones, more than 90% of which were seen just once. Of the sample, around 0.13% is held by the ten largest clones. The sample comprised naive CD4+ T cells sorted from blood. The meaning of the sample's cell subset or site label: CD45RA+ positively selected. The origin of the receptors is a man younger than 35 in good health.

The chain couples TRBV2 to TRBJ2-2; D gene uncertain. The CDR3 loop spans 13 amino acids. Germline CDR1 reads SNHLY; CDR2 reads FYNNEI. Trimming took 1 base from V and 6 from J, leaving 6 bases between them. The CDR3 DNA sequence: TGTGCCAGCAGTGAAGACCCCCCCGGGGAGCTGTTTTTT. Its protein is CASSEDPPGELFF.

J is TRBJ2-2 and V is TRBV6-5; D not certain. The germline V and J ends were trimmed by 6 bases and 6 bases, with 14 bases remaining between them. In germline, CDR1 is MNHEY, CDR2 SVGAGI. The CDR3 sequence is 14 residues long. The CDR3 bases are TGTGCCAGCAGCTGGACCCGCGAGGCCGGGGAGCTGTTTTTT. Translation: CASSWTREAGELFF.

The genes are TRBV28 and TRBJ1-2, with D unclear. Germline assignment: CDR1 MDHEN and CDR2 SYDVKM. The CDR3 consists of 15 residues. V was shortened by 6 bases and J by 2 bases, with 16 bases between the two germline ends. This chain's CDR3 is CASRSQFAANYGYTF. In DNA, the CDR3 is TGTGCCAGCAGATCTCAGTTTGCCGCCAACTATGGCTACACCTTC.

As to this clone: Other DNA variants within this sample encode the same CDR3. The chain uses TRBV7-8 and TRBJ1-4; D uncertain. V was cut by 5 bases and J by 10 bases, with 8 bases left in between. Germline V CDR1 and CDR2: SGHVS, FQNEAQ. There are 11 residues in the CDR3. The CDR3 sequence is CASSLGGKLFF. In DNA, the CDR3 is TGTGCCAGCAGCCTCGGTGGAAAACTGTTTTTT.

The chain joins TRBV10-3 to TRBJ1-5; D ambiguous. V lost 8 bases and J 9 bases, leaving 14 bases between the germline ends. The germline V gene encodes CDR1 ENHRY and CDR2 SYGVKD. This CDR3 has 12 amino acids. CDR3 in DNA: TGTGCCATCGGCACAAGCATTACGCCCCAGCATTTT. It is translated as CAIGTSITPQHF.

The gene calls are TRBV30 and TRBJ1-4; the D gene is possibly TRBD1 (5 bases). Trimming left V 0 bases short and J 12 bases short, with 17 bases between. There are 14 residues in the CDR3. CDR1 GTSNPN and CDR2 SVGIG come from the germline V gene (reference sequence). The CDR3 is CAWSVGAPKQELFF. Written as DNA, the CDR3 is TGTGCCTGGAGTGTAGGGGCCCCAAAACAGGAACTGTTTTTT. Combining the CDR3 with reference TRBV30 and TRBJ1-4 gives the whole variable domain SQTIHQWPATLVQPVGSPLSLECTVEGTSNPNLYWYRQAAGRGLQLLFYSVGIGQISSEVPQNLSASRPQDRQFILSSKKLLLSDSGFYLCAWSVGAPKQELFFGSGTQLSVL.

Comment on this clone: The sample has other DNA sequences that encode this CDR3 too. This sequence joins TRBV4-1 and TRBJ1-2; 7 bases are shared with TRBD1. V lost 3 bases, J lost 2 bases, and 6 bases stayed unmatched. This CDR3 contains 15 residues. Germline V gene sequence: CDR1 MGHRA, CDR2 YSYEKL. The CDR3 region is CASSQSGGGNYGYTF. In DNA form, the CDR3 reads TGCGCCAGCAGCCAGTCAGGGGGAGGGAACTATGGCTACACCTTC.

The rearrangement links TRBV27 to TRBJ1-5; the match to TRBD1 covers 7 bases. CDR3 length: 17 amino acids. V gave up 5 bases and J gave up 1 base; unmatched junction bases: 11. Looked up from germline, CDR1 is MNHEY and CDR2 is SMNVEV (reference sequence). The CDR3 sequence is CASSPTQGTWSNQPQHF. The CDR3 DNA is TGTGCCAGCAGTCCCACACAGGGGACGTGGAGCAATCAGCCCCAGCATTTT.

The V and J genes are TRBV10-1 and TRBJ2-3; 7 nucleotides align to TRBD1. V lost 7 bases and J lost 0; bases outside the gene matches: 4. Germline V gives CDR1 WNHNN, CDR2 SYGVQD (reference sequence). The length of the CDR3 is 14 residues. Here the CDR3 reads CASKGALSTDTQYF. The CDR3 DNA reads as TGCGCCAGCAAGGGGGCTTTAAGCACAGATACGCAGTATTTT.

The rearrangement uses TRBV10-3 and TRBJ1-5, with D tentatively TRBD1 (6 bases). Germline assignment: CDR1 ENHRY and CDR2 SYGVKD. Between the trimmed V and J ends, which lost 5 bases and 2 bases, there was a span of 13 bases. This CDR3 is 15 amino acids long. The CDR3 DNA reads TGTGCCATCAGTAATAACAGGGAGGGCAATCAGCCCCAGCATTTT. Protein product: CAISNNREGNQPQHF.

This rearrangement joins TRBV27 to TRBJ2-7, with 7 bases matching TRBD1. Germline V gene sequence: CDR1 MNHEY, CDR2 SMNVEV (reference sequence). This CDR3 comprises 15 residues. The J segment lost 4 bases and the V segment lost 6 bases, leaving 12 bases of the junction unmatched. CDR3 DNA sequence: TGTGCCAGCAGCTCAGGGTGGGACAGACCTTACGAGCAGTACTTC. Its protein is CASSSGWDRPYEQYF.

The genes are TRBV18 and TRBJ1-4, with TRBD1 identical over 8 bases. Germline values: CDR1 KGHSH, CDR2 LQKENI. The V gene end was trimmed by 3 bases and the J gene end by 7 bases; junction bases not matched to a gene: 4. The CDR3 contains 14 residues. The CDR3 sequence is CASSPLGQAEKLFF. CDR3 nucleotide sequence: TGTGCCAGCTCACCGTTGGGACAGGCTGAAAAACTGTTTTTT.

This clone was recorded only once. J is TRBJ2-3 and V is TRBV7-9; D is undetermined. Trimming stripped 5 bases from V and 4 bases from J, with 7 bases between. This CDR3 is built from 12 residues. CDR1 is SEHNR and CDR2 is FQNEAQ in the germline V gene (reference sequence). The CDR3 sequence is CASSVVADTQYF. CDR3 sequence (DNA): TGTGCCAGCAGCGTTGTGGCAGATACGCAGTATTTT. Variable domain in full (rest from reference TRBV7-9 and TRBJ2-3): DTGVSQNPRHKITKRGQNVTFRCDPISEHNRLYWYRQTLGQGPEFLTYFQNEAQLEKSRLLSDRFSAERPKGSFSTLEIQRTEQGDSAMYLCASSVVADTQYFGPGTRLTVL.

V and J are TRBV29-1 and TRBJ2-1, with TRBD2 as a possible D gene (6 bases). CDR3 size: 13 residues. Trimming removed 7 bases from V and 0 bases from J, with 10 bases in between. Germline V CDR1 and CDR2: SQVTM, ANQGSEA. The CDR3 DNA is TGCAGCGCTGGGGGGAGCTCCTACAATGAGCAGTTCTTC. As protein: CSAGGSSYNEQFF.

The V gene is TRBV7-9, the J gene TRBJ1-3, with D possibly TRBD1 on 5 matching bases. The CDR3 runs to 13 residues. Trimming removed 4 bases at V and 7 bases at J, with 11 bases between. Germline CDR1 SEHNR, CDR2 FQNEAQ (reference sequence). CDR3 sequence (DNA): TGTGCCAGCAGCTGGGACTCCCTGAACACCATATATTTT. Encoded protein: CASSWDSLNTIYF.

The chain has TRBV29-1 and TRBJ2-3; TRBD2 aligns across 13 bases. Germline V lookup: CDR1 SQVTM, CDR2 ANQGSEA. V gave up 5 bases and J gave up 3 bases; unmatched junction bases: 2. The CDR3 has 14 residues. The CDR3 DNA sequence: TGCAGCGTTTGGACTAGCGGGAGAACAGATACGCAGTATTTT. Its translation: CSVWTSGRTDTQYF.

This chain connects TRBV28 to TRBJ1-1; 7 bases map to TRBD1. The V segment lost 5 bases and the J segment 2 bases; nucleotides outside the gene matches: 8. There are 15 residues in the CDR3. Per the germline V gene, CDR1 is MDHEN and CDR2 is SYDVKM. In DNA, the CDR3 is TGTGCCAGCAGTACCGGGACAGCCGCAAACACTGAAGCTTTCTTT. Protein sequence: CASSTGTAANTEAFF.

The rearrangement joins TRBV30 to TRBJ1-1, with no clear D. The V end was cut by 2 bases, the J end by 0 bases, with 16 bases between. From germline, CDR1 is GTSNPN and CDR2 SVGIG (reference sequence). This CDR3 has 16 residues. CDR3 loop: CAWSTGMTVMNTEAFF. The DNA of the CDR3 is TGTGCCTGGAGTACCGGAATGACCGTGATGAACACTGAAGCTTTCTTT.

This rearrangement joins TRBV18 to TRBJ2-5; 7 nucleotides match TRBD2. The CDR3 is 14 amino acids. V shed 3 bases, J shed 3 bases, and the junction held 4 bases outside the gene matches. Per the germline V gene, CDR1 is KGHSH and CDR2 is LQKENI. CDR3 sequence (DNA): TGTGCCAGCTCACCCCAGGGAGGGAAAGAGACCCAGTACTTC. Translated, it gives CASSPQGGKETQYF.

The CDR3 region has the DNA TGTGCCAGCAGCCGGGACTTCTTCCAAGAGACCCAGTACTTC. As protein: CASSRDFFQETQYF. The genes are TRBV7-2 and TRBJ2-5, with D possibly TRBD2 on 6 matching bases. V was trimmed by 5 bases and J by 1 base, leaving 11 bases between them. Germline V gene data show CDR1 as SGHTA and CDR2 as FQGNSA. The CDR3 loop spans 14 amino acids.

This sequence joins TRBV7-2 and TRBJ2-1, with a tentative D call TRBD1 (6 bases). V was pared by 5 bases and J by 4 bases, with 12 bases between. In germline, CDR1 is SGHTA, CDR2 FQGNSA. The CDR3 length is 14 residues. The chain's CDR3 is CASSPDRSYNEQFF. The DNA for the CDR3 is TGTGCCAGCAGCCCAGACAGGTCTTACAATGAGCAGTTCTTC.

The chain combines TRBV12-5 with TRBJ2-4; D is unclear. From germline, CDR1 is LGHNT and CDR2 FRNRAP. Trimming took 1 base from V and 3 from J, leaving 16 bases between them. CDR3 size: 17 residues. In DNA form, the CDR3 reads TGTGCTAGTGGTTTGGCAGCACTGTGCACGTACAAAAACATTCAGTACTTC. Amino acids: CASGLAALCTYKNIQYF.

This chain's CDR3 is CASRRLGATNEKLFF. CDR3 DNA sequence: TGTGCCAGCAGGCGGCTCGGAGCAACTAATGAAAAACTGTTTTTT. The gene calls are TRBV28 and TRBJ1-4; no clear D. The CDR3 covers 15 residues. The V gene's germline CDR1 is MDHEN and CDR2 SYDVKM. V lost 6 bases and J 0 bases, leaving 11 bases between the germline ends.

This chain uses TRBV30 with TRBJ1-1, with D perhaps matching TRBD1 (5 bases). V lost 3 bases and J lost 1, with 15 bases in between. Germline CDR1 GTSNPN, CDR2 SVGIG (reference sequence). The length of the CDR3 is 15 residues. The CDR3, as DNA: TGTGCCTGGAGAGAAAGACAGATATGGAACACTGAAGCTTTCTTT. Residues: CAWRERQIWNTEAFF.

The rearrangement joins TRBV19 to TRBJ2-1, with D possibly being TRBD1 (6 bases). Germline assignment: CDR1 LNHDA and CDR2 SQIVND (reference sequence). This CDR3 spans 14 amino acids. V gave up 3 bases and J gave up 9 bases, with 15 bases separating them. CDR3 DNA: TGTGCCAGTAGTATTGTGACAGGTTTAGGTGAGCAGTTCTTC. Translating it yields CASSIVTGLGEQFF.

V gene TRBV30 combines with J gene TRBJ2-3; 11 bases are shared with TRBD2. The CDR3 covers 17 residues. V lost 1 base and J lost 6; bases outside the gene matches: 12. Looked up from germline, CDR1 is GTSNPN and CDR2 is SVGIG (reference sequence). CDR3 protein: CAWSGTRTSGSTDTQYF. The CDR3 nucleotides read TGTGCCTGGAGTGGTACTCGGACTAGCGGGTCCACCGATACGCAGTATTTT.